This TCR beta chain is from a study of blood T cell repertoires in COVID-19. About the research overall: Sites in the United States, Italy and Spain provided acute and convalescent COVID-19 samples. The analysed material was cDNA or gDNA that came from T cells, B-cell-depleted T cells, or PBMCs.

In germline, CDR1 is LNHDA, CDR2 SQIVND (reference sequence). The CDR3 spans 15 residues. The junction had 6 bases not matched to a gene; V was cut back by 4 bases and J by 3 bases. The Seattle patients, enrolled during active infection, were followed longitudinally. Per the study methods: Researchers report that nucleated cell counts were estimated from reference gene primer amplification. Method: immunoSEQ multiplex PCR; TCRdb's copy keeps in-frame clones and lacks some. V and J calls and clone size follow that table, whereas D and trimming were derived from the DNA. The table shows about 69,000 clones, with 84% occurring only once.

The sequenced sample was peripheral blood. The TCR was taken from a man aged 50-60 years with COVID-19, enrolled during active disease. The chain uses TRBV19 and TRBJ2-3; 8 bases match TRBD2. The CDR3 DNA reads TGTGCCAGTAGTAACGGGGGGGCCGGTACAGATACGCAGTATTTT. It specifies CASSNGGAGTDTQYF.